These 20 T cell receptor beta chains were all obtained from the same sample, sequenced in a study of OX40 agonist ivuxolimab in advanced cancers. Here immunoSEQ multiplex PCR was the method, and the copy in TCRdb shows in-frame clones only, minus some. The table shows tens of thousands of clones, with 91% occurring only once. The specimen was CD4+ or CD8+ T cells sorted from blood, collected in a trial of the OX40 agonist ivuxolimab. The receptors were gathered from an adult with an advanced solid tumor such as melanoma, head and neck, liver or kidney cancer.

Only one count was recorded for this clone. The V gene is TRBV28, the J gene TRBJ1-5; TRBD1 might be the D (6 bases). The V end lost 4 bases, the J end lost 2 bases, and 21 bases lay between the germline ends. CDR1 and CDR2 (germline): MDHEN, SYDVKM. This CDR3 is 18 amino acids long. CDR3 coding DNA: TGTGCCAGCAGTTCCGCGGCAGGGGTGGGTTGGGGCAATCAGCCCCAGCATTTT. Its protein product is CASSSAAGVGWGNQPQHF.

This clone appeared once. The CDR3 loop reads CATEGPPNYSNQPQHF. The CDR3 DNA sequence: TGTGCCACCGAAGGGCCCCCAAACTATAGCAATCAGCCCCAGCATTTT. The V call is TRBV28, the J call TRBJ1-5; D uncertain. Germline V CDR1 and CDR2: MDHEN, SYDVKM. This CDR3 contains 16 residues. Trimming took off 10 bases at V and 0 bases at J, with 19 bases between the two ends.

V gene TRBV19 combines with J gene TRBJ1-5, with 7 positions matching TRBD1. The V gene end was trimmed by 5 bases and the J gene end by 2 bases; junction bases not matched to a gene: 12. Germline loops: CDR1 LNHDA, CDR2 SQIVND (reference sequence). The CDR3 consists of 17 residues. CDR3 nucleotides: TGTGCCAGTAGTCGTACCACAGGGGTAGTCGGCAATCAGCCCCAGCATTTT. It is translated as CASSRTTGVVGNQPQHF.

This chain uses TRBV6-5 with TRBJ1-3; D gene ambiguous. Deletions cut 6 bases from V and 4 bases from J, with 10 bases between. The germline V gene has CDR1 MNHEY and CDR2 SVGAGI. The CDR3 covers 13 residues. CDR3 DNA sequence: TGTGCCAGCAGCGAGGGTGGGGGAAACACCATATATTTT. It translates to CASSEGGGNTIYF.

The J gene is TRBJ2-1, the V gene TRBV28; TRBD1 might be the D (6 bases). CDR1 MDHEN and CDR2 SYDVKM come from the germline V gene. V dropped 2 bases and J dropped 7 bases, with 15 bases sitting between them. This CDR3 is built from 15 residues. The CDR3 nucleotides read TGTGCCAGCAGTTTAAGGGGGACAAGCGGAAATGAGCAGTTCTTC. Translating gives CASSLRGTSGNEQFF.

This sequence joins TRBV5-6 and TRBJ2-1; 9 nucleotides match TRBD2. The length of the CDR3 is 15 residues. Germline V gives CDR1 SGHDT, CDR2 YYEEEE. V shed 2 bases and J 3 bases; nucleotides not matched to a gene: 3. The CDR3 DNA is TGTGCCAGCAGCTTTGATAGCGGGAGCTACAATGAGCAGTTCTTC. This translates into CASSFDSGSYNEQFF.

The chain links TRBV7-9 to TRBJ2-1; D might be TRBD1 (6 bases). V lost 2 bases and J lost 6, with 8 bases in between. The CDR3 sequence is 13 residues long. From germline, CDR1 is SEHNR and CDR2 FQNEAQ (reference sequence). CDR3 in DNA: TGTGCCAGCAGCTTATCGACAGGCAATGAGCAGTTCTTC. It is translated as CASSLSTGNEQFF.

V usage is TRBV11-2 and J usage is TRBJ2-3; D is possibly TRBD2 (5 bases). Trimming left V 5 bases short and J 3 bases short, with 15 bases between. Germline assignment: CDR1 SGHAT and CDR2 FQNNGV. This CDR3 comprises 15 residues. The CDR3 loop reads CASSRGTGRTDTQYF. CDR3 DNA: TGTGCCAGCAGCCGGGGAACGGGAAGGACAGATACGCAGTATTTT.

The chain links TRBV6-5 to TRBJ1-1; D unclear. Trimming took 4 bases from V and 1 from J, leaving 10 bases between them. Germline CDR1 reads MNHEY; CDR2 reads SVGAGI. This CDR3 spans 14 amino acids. The CDR3 coding sequence is TGTGCCAGCAGTTTCGGACGGACGAACACTGAAGCTTTCTTT. It yields the protein CASSFGRTNTEAFF.

The CDR3, as DNA: TGTGCCAGTATGGGACTAGCGGGCAATTTCAATGAGCAGTTCTTC. Protein sequence: CASMGLAGNFNEQFF. The J gene is TRBJ2-1, the V gene TRBV6-5; 12 nucleotides line up with TRBD2. Germline CDR1 reads MNHEY; CDR2 reads SVGAGI. CDR3 length equals 15 residues. With 9 bases clipped from V and 6 bases from J, the junction kept 9 bases outside the gene matches.

This clone showed up just once. The chain couples TRBV5-4 to TRBJ2-7; D not certain. This CDR3 spans 14 amino acids. The ends were cut back, 4 bases at V and 5 bases at J, with 16 bases in the middle. The germline V gene has CDR1 SGHNT and CDR2 YYREEE (reference sequence). The DNA for the CDR3 is TGTGCCAGCAGCCTCGACATAACCATCCACGAGCAGTACTTC. Amino acids: CASSLDITIHEQYF.

This clone was seen a few times. This sequence joins TRBV7-9 and TRBJ1-5; D call uncertain. Germline V gene data show CDR1 as SEHNR and CDR2 as FQNEAQ (reference sequence). V lost 1 base to trimming and J lost 9 bases, with 10 bases between them. This CDR3 comprises 13 residues. CDR3 DNA: TGTGCCAGCAGCTTAGAGAAGGCCGGGCCCCAGCATTTT. Amino acids: CASSLEKAGPQHF.

The chain carries TRBV28 and TRBJ1-5, with 11 bases fitting TRBD1. The CDR3 is 15 residues long. The V and J ends lost 5 bases and 7 bases, in that order; junction bases with no gene match: 7. The germline CDR1 and CDR2 sequences are MDHEN and SYDVKM. In DNA form, the CDR3 reads TGTGCCAGCAGTCCAAGGACAGGGGGCAGCCAGCCCCAGCATTTT. Translating it yields CASSPRTGGSQPQHF.

The rearrangement joins TRBV5-4 to TRBJ2-7; D possibly matches TRBD1 or TRBD2 (5 bases each). The germline V gene has CDR1 SGHNT and CDR2 YYREEE (reference sequence). V was trimmed by 6 bases and J by 6 bases, leaving 16 bases between them. The CDR3 is made up of 13 amino acids. The CDR3 DNA sequence: TGTGCCAGCAAAACCGGGACGTCACTCGAGCAGTACTTC. It is translated as CASKTGTSLEQYF.

In regard to this clone: The sample has other DNA sequences that encode this CDR3 too. The V and J genes are TRBV28 and TRBJ2-3, with 9 bases aligning to TRBD1. CDR1 and CDR2 (germline): MDHEN, SYDVKM. With V trimmed by 6 bases and J by 3 bases, 10 bases remained unmatched. This CDR3 has 16 residues. Written as DNA, the CDR3 is TGTGCCAGCAGCCCTTCTCCGGGACAGGGTACAGATACGCAGTATTTT. Protein: CASSPSPGQGTDTQYF.

The CDR3 spells CASSWPTEEQYF. The CDR3 DNA reads as TGCGCCAGCAGCTGGCCTACGGAAGAGCAGTACTTC. The chain employs TRBV5-1 and TRBJ2-7; D not resolved. CDR1 SGHRS and CDR2 YFSETQ come from the germline V gene. V lost 3 bases and J lost 7, with 11 bases in between. This CDR3 is built from 12 residues. Together with reference TRBV5-1 and TRBJ2-7, the CDR3 gives the full variable domain: KAGVTQTPRYLIKTRGQQVTLSCSPISGHRSVSWYQQTPGQGLQFLFEYFSETQRNKGNFPGRFSGRQFSNSRSEMNVSTLELGDSALYLCASSWPTEEQYFGPGTRLTVT.

The chain couples TRBV27 to TRBJ2-7; TRBD2 agrees at 7 bases. The CDR3 consists of 15 residues. CDR1 is MNHEY and CDR2 is SMNVEV in the germline V gene (reference sequence). J was trimmed by 4 bases and V by 5 bases; bases with no gene match: 11. As DNA, the CDR3 is TGTGCCAGCAGTCCCGGGACTAACCTACATTACGAGCAGTACTTC. Amino acid sequence: CASSPGTNLHYEQYF.

This rearrangement joins TRBV10-3 to TRBJ2-2, with 9 nucleotides matching TRBD1. Germline-derived CDR1 and CDR2 are ENHRY and SYGVKD. This CDR3 has 13 residues. V lost 7 bases, J lost 7 bases, and 4 bases stayed unmatched. The CDR3 sequence: CAITGTGIGELFF. The CDR3 DNA follows: TGTGCCATCACCGGGACAGGGATCGGGGAGCTGTTTTTT.

V is TRBV21-1 and J is TRBJ2-2; TRBD2 reflects the table's D call only, with no check against the DNA. TRBV21-1 is marked as a pseudogene. The CDR3 runs to 17 residues. The CDR3 sequence is CASTLSGRSDITGELFF. In DNA, the CDR3 is TGTGCCAGCACCCTTAGCGGGAGGTCTGATATCACCGGGGAGCTGTTTTTT.

Worth noting for this clone: The sample contains more than one DNA sequence encoding this CDR3. The chain combines TRBV14 with TRBJ2-5, with D possibly called TRBD1 or TRBD2 (5 bases each). CDR1 and CDR2 from the germline V gene are SGHDN and FVKESK. The CDR3 spans 13 residues. The germline V and J ends were trimmed by 1 base and 7 bases, with 10 bases remaining between them. The CDR3 spells CASSQGGVGTQYF. The CDR3 region has the DNA TGTGCCAGCAGCCAAGGAGGGGTGGGGACCCAGTACTTC.